This T cell receptor (beta chain) was sequenced in a study of blood T cell repertoires in COVID-19. Overall study context: The United States, Italy and Spain supplied acute and convalescent COVID-19 samples.

This CDR3 has 17 amino acids. Unmatched junction bases numbered 13, after V lost 1 base and J lost 4 bases. The germline V gene has CDR1 MGHRA and CDR2 YSYEKL. Libraries were prepared by immunoSEQ multiplex PCR; TCRdb keeps only in-frame clonotypes and omits some of them. The profile shows 60,000 to 70,000 clones, about 84% of them singletons. The J gene is TRBJ2-7, the V gene TRBV4-1; 7 bases are shared with TRBD1. Sequencing input: peripheral blood. The TCR comes from a human donor in a cohort sampled during active COVID-19. The CDR3 DNA sequence: TGCGCCAGCAGCCAAGGTTTTTGGGGCCAGGGGGTGTACGAGCAGTACTTC. Protein sequence: CASSQGFWGQGVYEQYF.